The 9 T cell receptor beta chains below come from one sample, sequenced in a study of shared clonotypes between healthy human individuals (dated by TCRdb to between 2020 and 2021). Library prep was done by the immunoSEQ multiplex PCR assay. TCRdb took over this immuneACCESS table, retaining in-frame rearrangements with V and J assigned. Such tables are incomplete; in checked studies, under half of the missing clones stem from an unresolved V gene, and the remainder is unexplained. Counted in this sample were millions of clones; over 85% of them appeared once. 0.13% of the sample is held by the ten biggest clonotypes. Sequences were obtained from naive CD4+ T cells sorted from blood. This specimen's cell subset or site label, per the study, means: CD45RA+ positively selected. These receptors were collected from a man younger than 35 in good health.

This chain joins TRBV7-6 and TRBJ2-5; D gene ambiguous. The V gene's germline CDR1 is SGHVS and CDR2 FNYEAQ. The CDR3 extends over 15 amino acids. V was shortened by 8 bases and J by 0 bases, with 16 bases between the two germline ends. This CDR3 reads CASRLSTQDQETQYF. CDR3 coding DNA: TGTGCCAGCCGACTCAGTACCCAGGACCAAGAGACCCAGTACTTC.

In its sample, this clone was seen once. This chain connects TRBV9 to TRBJ2-7; 7 bases line up with TRBD1. The CDR3 totals 15 residues. V shed 3 bases, J shed 2 bases, and the junction held 8 bases outside the gene matches. Germline V gene data show CDR1 as SGDLS and CDR2 as YYNGEE. This CDR3 reads CASSALGGLAYEQYF. Here the CDR3 DNA reads TGTGCCAGCAGCGCCCTAGGGGGCTTAGCCTACGAGCAGTACTTC.

The chain joins TRBV5-1 to TRBJ1-1, with 7 bases fitting TRBD1. This CDR3 spans 16 amino acids. The germline V gene encodes CDR1 SGHRS and CDR2 YFSETQ. V lost 3 bases and J lost 0; bases outside the gene matches: 8. The CDR3 loop is CASSYGQEIMNTEAFF. The CDR3 DNA reads as TGCGCCAGCAGCTACGGACAGGAGATCATGAACACTGAAGCTTTCTTT.

As for this clone: In the same sample, other DNA sequences code for this CDR3. J is TRBJ2-7 and V is TRBV6-6, with D perhaps matching TRBD1 or TRBD2 (5 bases each). The CDR3 consists of 13 residues. Germline V gene sequence: CDR1 MNHNY, CDR2 SVGAGI (reference sequence). V lost 2 bases to trimming and J lost 2 bases, with 7 bases between them. CDR3 amino acids: CASSYGGTYEQYF. Written as DNA, the CDR3 is TGTGCCAGCAGTTACGGGGGAACCTACGAGCAGTACTTC.

The J gene is TRBJ2-2, the V gene TRBV5-4, with D perhaps TRBD1 (6 bases). This CDR3 contains 16 residues. Germline V lookup: CDR1 SGHNT, CDR2 YYREEE (reference sequence). The V gene lost 4 bases and the J gene lost 0 bases, with 13 bases spanning the gap. CDR3 protein: CASSDPQGSNTGELFF. As DNA, the CDR3 is TGTGCCAGCAGCGACCCACAGGGATCGAACACCGGGGAGCTGTTTTTT.

V usage is TRBV28 and J usage is TRBJ1-2, with D unclear. This CDR3 comprises 12 residues. CDR1 and CDR2 (germline): MDHEN, SYDVKM. V was cut by 7 bases and J by 1 base, with 7 bases left in between. CDR3 DNA: TGTGCCAGCACCCCTGATAACTATGGCTACACCTTC. As protein: CASTPDNYGYTF.

The J gene is TRBJ2-1, the V gene TRBV4-3, with D tentatively TRBD2 (5 bases). The CDR3 has 15 residues. V was clipped by 0 bases and J by 4 bases, with 10 bases between them. The germline V gene encodes CDR1 LGHNA and CDR2 YSLEER. The CDR3 coding sequence is TGCGCCAGCAGCCAAGATCAAGGCGGGTACAATGAGCAGTTCTTC. It codes for CASSQDQGGYNEQFF.

The chain joins TRBV2 to TRBJ1-1, with D possibly TRBD1 on 6 matching bases. Trimming took off 1 base at V and 4 bases at J, with 10 bases between the two ends. Germline V lookup: CDR1 SNHLY, CDR2 FYNNEI. CDR3 length: 14 amino acids. CDR3 region: CASSEEQGSTEAFF. The CDR3 coding sequence is TGTGCCAGCAGTGAAGAACAGGGAAGCACTGAAGCTTTCTTT.

The genes are TRBV5-1 and TRBJ1-4; TRBD1 matches at 9 bases. Trimming took 5 bases from V and 8 from J; bases not matched to a gene: 7. Germline CDR1 and CDR2: SGHRS and YFSETQ. The CDR3 consists of 14 residues. The CDR3 protein is CASSIGTGMEKLFF. The CDR3 nucleotides read TGCGCCAGCAGTATTGGGACAGGGATGGAAAAACTGTTTTTT.